This record covers a single T cell receptor beta chain. This sample was included in a study of T-cell memory formation after mild COVID-19. TCRdb analysed the 5' RACE reads with MiXCR anew, one entry per CDR3 protein. Among about 350,000 distinct CDR3 sequences listed, roughly 13% were seen once. The CDR3 is made up of 16 amino acids. J gave up 3 bases and V 5 bases, and 8 bases lay outside the gene matches. This sequence joins TRBV12-3 or TRBV12-4 and TRBJ2-4; TRBD1 matches at 9 bases. The clonotype comes from a man between 18 and 29 years old who had mild COVID-19 (a few samples of this study predate the infection). Cell type and time point are not known. Material: PBMCs or a T cell subset sorted from them (not recorded which). The CDR3 sequence is CASSTLWDRDKNIQYF. The DNA of the CDR3 is TGTGCCAGCAGTACGTTATGGGACAGGGACAAAAACATTCAGTACTTC.